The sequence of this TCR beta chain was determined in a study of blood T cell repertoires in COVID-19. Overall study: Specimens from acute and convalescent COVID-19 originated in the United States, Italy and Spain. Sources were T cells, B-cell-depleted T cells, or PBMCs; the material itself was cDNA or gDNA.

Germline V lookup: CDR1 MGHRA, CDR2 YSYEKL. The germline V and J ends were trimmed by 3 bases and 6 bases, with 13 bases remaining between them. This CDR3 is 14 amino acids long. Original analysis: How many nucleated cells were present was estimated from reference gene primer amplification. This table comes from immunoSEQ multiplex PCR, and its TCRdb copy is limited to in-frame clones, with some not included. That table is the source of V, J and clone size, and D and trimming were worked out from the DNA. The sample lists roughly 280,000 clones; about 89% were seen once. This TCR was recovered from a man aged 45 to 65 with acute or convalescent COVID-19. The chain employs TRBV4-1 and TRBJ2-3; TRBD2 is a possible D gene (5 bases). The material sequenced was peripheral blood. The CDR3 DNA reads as TGCGCCAGCAGCCACCCCCGCGGGCCGGATACGCAGTATTTT. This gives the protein CASSHPRGPDTQYF.